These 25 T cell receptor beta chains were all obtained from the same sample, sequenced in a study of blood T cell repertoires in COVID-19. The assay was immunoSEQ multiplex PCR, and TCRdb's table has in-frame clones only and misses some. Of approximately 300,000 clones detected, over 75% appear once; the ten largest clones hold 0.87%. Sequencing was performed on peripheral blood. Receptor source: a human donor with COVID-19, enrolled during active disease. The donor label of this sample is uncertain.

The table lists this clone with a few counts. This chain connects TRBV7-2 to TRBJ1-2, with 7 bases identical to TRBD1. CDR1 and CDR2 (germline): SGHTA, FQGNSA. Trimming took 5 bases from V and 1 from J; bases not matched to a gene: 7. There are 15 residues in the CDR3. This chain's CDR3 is CASSLRQGGNYGYTF. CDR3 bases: TGTGCCAGCAGCCTCCGACAGGGCGGTAACTATGGCTACACCTTC.

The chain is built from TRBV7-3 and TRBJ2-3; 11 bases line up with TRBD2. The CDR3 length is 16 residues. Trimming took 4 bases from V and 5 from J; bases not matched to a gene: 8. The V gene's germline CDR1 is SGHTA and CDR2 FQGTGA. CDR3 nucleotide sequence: TGTGCCAGCAGCTGGGGAGGGACTAGCGGAAGAGATACGCAGTATTTT. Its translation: CASSWGGTSGRDTQYF.

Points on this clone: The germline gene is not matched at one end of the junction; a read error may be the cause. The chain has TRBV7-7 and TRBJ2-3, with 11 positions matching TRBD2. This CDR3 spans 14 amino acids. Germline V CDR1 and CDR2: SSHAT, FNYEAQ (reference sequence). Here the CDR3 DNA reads TGTGCTAGCAGCTTAGCGGGAGGGGCGAATACGCAGTATTTT. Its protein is CASSLAGGANTQYF.

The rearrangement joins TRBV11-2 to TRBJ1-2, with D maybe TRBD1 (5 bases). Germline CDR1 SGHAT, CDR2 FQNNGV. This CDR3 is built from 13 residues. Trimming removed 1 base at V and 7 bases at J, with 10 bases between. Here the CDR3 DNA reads TGTGCCAGCAGCTTAGTCAGGGCAAGTGGCTACACCTTC. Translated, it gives CASSLVRASGYTF. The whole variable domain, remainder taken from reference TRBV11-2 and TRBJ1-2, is EAGVAQSPRYKIIEKRQSVAFWCNPISGHATLYWYQQILGQGPKLLIQFQNNGVVDDSQLPKDRFSAERLKGVDSTLKIQPAKLEDSAVYLCASSLVRASGYTFGSGTRLTVV.

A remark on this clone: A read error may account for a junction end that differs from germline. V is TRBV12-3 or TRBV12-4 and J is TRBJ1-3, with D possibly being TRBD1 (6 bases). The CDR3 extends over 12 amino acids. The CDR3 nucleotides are TGTGCCAGCAAAAAAAACAGGGTACCCCGAGAATTT. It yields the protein CASKKNRVPREF.

The CDR3 here is CASSQQGGSIQYF. The CDR3 nucleotides read TGTGCCAGCAGTCAACAGGGGGGGAGCATTCAGTACTTC. The J gene is TRBJ2-4, the V gene TRBV7-9; perhaps TRBD1 as D (8 bases). This CDR3 comprises 13 residues. Germline V gene lookup returns CDR1 SEHNR and CDR2 FQNEAQ (reference sequence). The V and J ends lost 6 bases and 9 bases respectively, with 15 bases between them.

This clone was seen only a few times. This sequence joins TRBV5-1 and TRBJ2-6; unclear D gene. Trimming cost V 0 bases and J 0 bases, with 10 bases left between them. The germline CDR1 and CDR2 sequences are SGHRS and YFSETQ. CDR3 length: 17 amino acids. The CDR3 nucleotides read TGCGCCAGCAGCTTGGAGCTGCTGCTCTCTGGGGCCAACGTCCTGACTTTC. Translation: CASSLELLLSGANVLTF.

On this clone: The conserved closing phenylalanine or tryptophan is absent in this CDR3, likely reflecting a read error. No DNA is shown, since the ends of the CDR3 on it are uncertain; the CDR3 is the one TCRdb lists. This CDR3 is CASSERDRGNY. V gene TRBV6-1 combines with J gene TRBJ2-7; the table's D call, TRBD1, was not checked against the DNA. The CDR3 length equals 11 residues, ends included. Germline CDR1 is MNHNS and CDR2 is SASEGT.

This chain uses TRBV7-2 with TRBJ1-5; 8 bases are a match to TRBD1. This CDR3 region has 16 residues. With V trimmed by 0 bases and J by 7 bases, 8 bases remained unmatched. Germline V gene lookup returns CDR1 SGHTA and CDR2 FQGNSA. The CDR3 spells CASSLALQGARQPQHF. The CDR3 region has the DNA TGTGCCAGCAGCTTAGCCTTGCAGGGGGCACGGCAGCCCCAGCATTTT.

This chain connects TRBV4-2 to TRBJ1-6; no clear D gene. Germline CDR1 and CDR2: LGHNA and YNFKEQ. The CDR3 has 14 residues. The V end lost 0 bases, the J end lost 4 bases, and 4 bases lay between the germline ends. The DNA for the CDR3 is TGTGCCAGCAGCCAAGACAGTTATAATTCACCCCTCCACTTT. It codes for CASSQDSYNSPLHF.

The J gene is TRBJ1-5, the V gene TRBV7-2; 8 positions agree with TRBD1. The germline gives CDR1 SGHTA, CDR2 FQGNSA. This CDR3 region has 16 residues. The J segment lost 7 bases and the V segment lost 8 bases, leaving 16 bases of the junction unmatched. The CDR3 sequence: CASSSSGTGVGQPQHF. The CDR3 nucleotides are TGTGCCAGCTCCTCTTCCGGGACAGGAGTGGGACAGCCCCAGCATTTT.

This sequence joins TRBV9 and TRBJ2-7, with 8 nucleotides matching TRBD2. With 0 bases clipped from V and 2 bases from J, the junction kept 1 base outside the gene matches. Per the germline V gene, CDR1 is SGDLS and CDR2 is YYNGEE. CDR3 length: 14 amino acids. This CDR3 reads CASSVGAGAYEQYF. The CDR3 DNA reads TGTGCCAGCAGCGTAGGAGCGGGAGCCTACGAGCAGTACTTC.

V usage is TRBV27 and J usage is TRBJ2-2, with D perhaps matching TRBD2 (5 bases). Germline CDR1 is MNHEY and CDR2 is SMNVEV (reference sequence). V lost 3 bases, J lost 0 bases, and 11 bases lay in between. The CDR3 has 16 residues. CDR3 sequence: CASSLWWTSNTGELFF. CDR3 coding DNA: TGTGCCAGCAGTTTGTGGTGGACTTCGAACACCGGGGAGCTGTTTTTT.

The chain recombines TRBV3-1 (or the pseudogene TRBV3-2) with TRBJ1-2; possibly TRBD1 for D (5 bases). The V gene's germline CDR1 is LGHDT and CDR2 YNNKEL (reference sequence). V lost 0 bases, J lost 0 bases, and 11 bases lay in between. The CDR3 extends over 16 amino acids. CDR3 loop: CASSQDLRGTNYGYTF. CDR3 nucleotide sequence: TGTGCCAGCAGCCAAGATCTAAGGGGAACTAACTATGGCTACACCTTC.

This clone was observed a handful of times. The CDR3 DNA reads TGTGCCGCCTACTCGCCCCGCAATGAGCAGTTCTTC. Residues: CAAYSPRNEQFF. The genes are TRBV30 and TRBJ2-1; D uncertain. CDR3 length: 12 amino acids. V was clipped by 8 bases and J by 6 bases, with 14 bases between them. CDR1 GTSNPN and CDR2 SVGIG come from the germline V gene (reference sequence).

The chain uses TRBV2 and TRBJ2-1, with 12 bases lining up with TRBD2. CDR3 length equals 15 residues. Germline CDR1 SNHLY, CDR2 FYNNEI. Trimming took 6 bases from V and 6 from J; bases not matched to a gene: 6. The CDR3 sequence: CASSALAGGLNEQFF. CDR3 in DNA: TGTGCCAGCAGCGCTCTAGCGGGAGGGCTCAATGAGCAGTTCTTC. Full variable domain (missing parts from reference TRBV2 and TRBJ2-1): EPEVTQTPSHQVTQMGQEVILRCVPISNHLYFYWYRQILGQKVEFLVSFYNNEISEKSEIFDDQFSVERPDGSNFTLKIRSTKLEDSAMYFCASSALAGGLNEQFFGPGTRLTVL.

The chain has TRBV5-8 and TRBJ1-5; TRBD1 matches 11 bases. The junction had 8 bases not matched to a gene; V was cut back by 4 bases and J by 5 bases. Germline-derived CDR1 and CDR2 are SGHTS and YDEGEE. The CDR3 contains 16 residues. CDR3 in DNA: TGTGCCAGCAGCCTTTGGACAGGGGGCGAGGATCAGCCCCAGCATTTT. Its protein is CASSLWTGGEDQPQHF.

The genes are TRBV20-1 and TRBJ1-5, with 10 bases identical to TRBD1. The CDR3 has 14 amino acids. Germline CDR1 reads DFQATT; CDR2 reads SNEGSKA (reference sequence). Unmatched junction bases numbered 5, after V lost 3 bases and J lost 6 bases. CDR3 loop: CSASRTGGGQPQHF. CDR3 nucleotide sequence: TGCAGTGCTAGTCGGACAGGGGGTGGTCAGCCCCAGCATTTT.

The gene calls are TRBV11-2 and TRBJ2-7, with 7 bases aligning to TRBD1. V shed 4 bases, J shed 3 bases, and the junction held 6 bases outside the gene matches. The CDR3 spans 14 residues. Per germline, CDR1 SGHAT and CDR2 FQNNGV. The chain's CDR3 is CASSSQTGVYEQYF. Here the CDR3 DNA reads TGTGCCAGCAGCTCGCAAACAGGGGTCTACGAGCAGTACTTC.

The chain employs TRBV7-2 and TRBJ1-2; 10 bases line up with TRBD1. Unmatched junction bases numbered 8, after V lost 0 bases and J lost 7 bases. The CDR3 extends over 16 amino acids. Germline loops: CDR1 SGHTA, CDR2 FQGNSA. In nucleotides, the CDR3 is TGTGCCAGCAGCTTAGCTCTCCGGACAGGGGGTGGTGGCTACACCTTC. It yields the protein CASSLALRTGGGGYTF.

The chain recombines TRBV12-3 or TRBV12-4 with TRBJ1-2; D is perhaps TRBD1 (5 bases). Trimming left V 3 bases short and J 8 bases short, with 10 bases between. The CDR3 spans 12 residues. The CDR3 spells CASSFGGVGYTF. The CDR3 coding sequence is TGTGCCAGCAGTTTTGGGGGGGTCGGCTACACCTTC.

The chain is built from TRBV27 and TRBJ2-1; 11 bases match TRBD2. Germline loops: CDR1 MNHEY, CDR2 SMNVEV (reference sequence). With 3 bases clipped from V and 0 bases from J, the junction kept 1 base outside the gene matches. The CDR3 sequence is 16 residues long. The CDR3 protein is CASSLTSGNSYNEQFF. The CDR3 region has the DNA TGTGCCAGCAGTTTGACTAGCGGGAACTCCTACAATGAGCAGTTCTTC.

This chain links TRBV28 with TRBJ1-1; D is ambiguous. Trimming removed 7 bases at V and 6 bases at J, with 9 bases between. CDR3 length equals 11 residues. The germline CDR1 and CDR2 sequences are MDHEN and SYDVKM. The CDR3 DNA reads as TGTGCCAGCACTTTCGGGGCTGAAGCTTTCTTT. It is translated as CASTFGAEAFF.

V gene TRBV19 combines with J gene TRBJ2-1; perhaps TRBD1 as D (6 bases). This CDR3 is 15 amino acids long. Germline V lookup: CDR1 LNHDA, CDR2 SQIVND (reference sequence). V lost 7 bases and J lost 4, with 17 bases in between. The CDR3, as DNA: TGTGCCAGTACTGGACGTAGTAGGGGGTACAATGAGCAGTTCTTC. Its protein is CASTGRSRGYNEQFF.

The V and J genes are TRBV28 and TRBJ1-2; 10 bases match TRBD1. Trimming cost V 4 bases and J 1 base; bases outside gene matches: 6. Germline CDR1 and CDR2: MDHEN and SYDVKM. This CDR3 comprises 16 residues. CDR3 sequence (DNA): TGTGCCAGCAGTTCCCCCGGGACAGGGGTTAACTATGGCTACACCTTC. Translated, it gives CASSSPGTGVNYGYTF.